These 10 T cell receptor beta chains came from one sample sequenced in a study of T cells after yellow fever vaccination. TCRdb fed the 5' RACE reads into MiXCR, producing one record per CDR3 protein. The sample has around 360,000 distinct CDR3 sequences; 11% are singletons. The input for sequencing was PBMCs, taken on the day of the first yellow fever vaccination. The receptors come from a man between 18 and 35 years old who received the YFV17D yellow fever vaccine.

This clonotype was found a few times. The rearrangement links TRBV5-1 to TRBJ1-4; the match to TRBD1 covers 8 bases. The CDR3 length is 19 residues. Germline CDR1 SGHRS, CDR2 YFSETQ. V dropped 6 bases and J dropped 2; count of bases not matched to a gene: 18. In DNA form, the CDR3 reads TGCGCCAGCAACGCCGGGGCAGGGGGCAGTCTGGCGACTAATGAAAAACTGTTTTTT. Translated, it gives CASNAGAGGSLATNEKLFF.

The chain employs TRBV7-7 and TRBJ2-5; 8 nucleotides line up with TRBD1. The CDR3 is made up of 14 amino acids. Germline loops: CDR1 SSHAT, CDR2 FNYEAQ (reference sequence). V shed 5 bases, J shed 5 bases, and the junction held 7 bases outside the gene matches. CDR3 DNA sequence: TGTGCCAGCAGCAGCCGGACAGGGTATGAGACCCAGTACTTC. Protein sequence: CASSSRTGYETQYF.

V gene TRBV6-2 or TRBV6-3 combines with J gene TRBJ1-5; the match to TRBD1 covers 7 bases. The J segment lost 6 bases and the V segment lost 6 bases, leaving 11 bases of the junction unmatched. CDR3 length equals 15 residues. Looked up from germline, CDR1 is MNHEY and CDR2 is SVGEGT. The CDR3 coding sequence is TGTGCCAGCAGCGAAAACAGGGGAGACACTCAGCCCCAGCATTTT. It encodes CASSENRGDTQPQHF.

The CDR3 region has the DNA TGTGCCACCAGTGATTCGACTAGCGGGGGGTACTACAATGAGCAGTTCTTC. Translating gives CATSDSTSGGYYNEQFF. The J gene is TRBJ2-1, the V gene TRBV24-1, with TRBD2 matching 13 bases. V shed 2 bases, J shed 3 bases, and the junction held 3 bases outside the gene matches. The length of the CDR3 is 17 residues. Germline V CDR1 and CDR2: KGHDR, SFDVKD.

The chain employs TRBV7-2 and TRBJ2-2, with D maybe TRBD1 (6 bases). V lost 4 bases and J lost 0, with 15 bases in between. The CDR3 is made up of 17 amino acids. Germline values: CDR1 SGHTA, CDR2 FQGNSA. CDR3 amino acids: CASSYPRGRSNTGELFF. The CDR3 nucleotides are TGTGCCAGCAGCTATCCGAGGGGGAGATCGAACACCGGGGAGCTGTTTTTT.

The rearrangement links TRBV9 to TRBJ2-1; D gene uncertain. This CDR3 has 17 amino acids. V dropped 0 bases and J dropped 0 bases, with 13 bases sitting between them. CDR1 is SGDLS, CDR2 YYNGEE, per germline. The chain's CDR3 is CASSVERIPSSYNEQFF. In nucleotides, the CDR3 is TGTGCCAGCAGCGTAGAAAGGATCCCAAGCTCCTACAATGAGCAGTTCTTC.

The CDR3 reads CASNPDRGLTGELFF. The CDR3 nucleotides are TGTGCCAGCAACCCCGACAGGGGACTGACCGGGGAGCTGTTTTTT. The chain is built from TRBV11-2 and TRBJ2-2, with 8 bases that match TRBD1. This CDR3 comprises 15 residues. The V segment lost 7 bases and the J segment 5 bases; nucleotides outside the gene matches: 9. Germline CDR1 SGHAT, CDR2 FQNNGV. Full variable domain (remainder filled in from reference TRBV11-2 and TRBJ2-2): EAGVAQSPRYKIIEKRQSVAFWCNPISGHATLYWYQQILGQGPKLLIQFQNNGVVDDSQLPKDRFSAERLKGVDSTLKIQPAKLEDSAVYLCASNPDRGLTGELFFGEGSRLTVL.

The table lists this clonotype with a few counts. The gene calls are TRBV2 and TRBJ2-1; the D gene is possibly TRBD1 (5 bases). The germline gives CDR1 SNHLY, CDR2 FYNNEI. The CDR3 is 14 amino acids. CDR3 in amino acids: CYTERGGSYNEQFF. CDR3 DNA sequence: TGTTACACCGAAAGGGGCGGCTCCTACAATGAGCAGTTCTTC. The full variable domain, its missing parts supplied by reference TRBV2 and TRBJ2-1, is EPEVTQTPSHQVTQMGQEVILRCVPISNHLYFYWYRQILGQKVEFLVSFYNNEISEKSEIFDDQFSVERPDGSNFTLKIRSTKLEDSAMYFCYTERGGSYNEQFFGPGTRLTVL.

This clonotype was counted a few times. This chain joins TRBV9 and TRBJ2-5, with TRBD1 as a possible D gene (5 bases). Germline V lookup: CDR1 SGDLS, CDR2 YYNGEE. Trimming took off 4 bases at V and 0 bases at J, with 10 bases between the two ends. The CDR3 sequence is 14 residues long. The CDR3 DNA follows: TGTGCCAGCAGCACGGACACAAACCAAGAGACCCAGTACTTC. Its translation: CASSTDTNQETQYF.

This sequence joins TRBV12-3 or TRBV12-4 and TRBJ1-1, with 7 nucleotides matching TRBD1. The CDR3 has 14 amino acids. V lost 6 bases to trimming and J lost 1 base; unmatched junction nucleotides: 5. In DNA, the CDR3 is TGTGCCAGCAGGCAGGGACAGCAGAACACTGAAGCTTTCTTT. It specifies CASRQGQQNTEAFF.